This T cell receptor (beta chain) is from a study of T cell repertoires in cytomegalovirus infection. Overall study results and limits: HLA-C-restricted CMV clonotypes gave the most frequent clonotype in two of eight donors.

The sample holds a few counts of this clonotype. The target antigen is unknown. TCRdb re-called the reads with MiXCR, one entry per CDR3 protein. The table has about 400,000 distinct CDR3 sequences, 15% to 20% seen once. This clonotype was obtained from a human donor in good health (CMV status not recorded). Some clones in this sample may be carry-over from other donors' samples. The sample was PBMCs.

DNA for the CDR3: TGCGCCAGCAGCCAACGTTTAGGGGACACCGGGGAGCTGTTTTTT. This encodes CASSQRLGDTGELFF. The V gene is TRBV4-1, the J gene TRBJ2-2, with D maybe TRBD1 (5 bases). V gave up 2 bases and J gave up 3 bases, with 10 bases separating them. CDR3 length: 15 amino acids. Germline CDR1 reads MGHRA; CDR2 reads YSYEKL.